The 20 T cell receptor beta chains in this list originate from one sample, sequenced in a study of T cell repertoires in cytomegalovirus infection. MiXCR, run by TCRdb on the reads, gives a single entry per CDR3 protein. This repertoire shows 560,000 or so distinct CDR3 sequences, 15% to 20% found once; its top ten account for 24%. The sample was CD8+ T cells from PBMCs. The receptors were gathered from a human donor in good health (CMV status not recorded). Some clones in this sample may be carry-over from other donors' samples.

The chain uses TRBV6-1 and TRBJ2-7, with TRBD1 matching over 8 bases. Germline CDR1 is MNHNS and CDR2 is SASEGT. The CDR3 is 15 amino acids. Losses at the gene ends were 6 bases for V and 2 bases for J; bases not matched to a gene: 9. The CDR3 is CASRDPRQGPYEQYF. The CDR3 DNA follows: TGTGCCAGCAGGGACCCGAGACAGGGGCCCTACGAGCAGTACTTC.

This clonotype was seen repeatedly, ten times or more. The V gene is TRBV7-6, the J gene TRBJ2-1, with D tentatively TRBD1 or TRBD2 (5 bases each). Trimming removed 5 bases from V and 8 bases from J, with 13 bases in between. The CDR3 consists of 13 residues. The V gene's germline CDR1 is SGHVS and CDR2 FNYEAQ. CDR3 amino acids: CASSPGTHDEQFF. CDR3 in DNA: TGTGCCAGCAGCCCCGGGACGCACGATGAGCAGTTCTTC.

The chain links TRBV27 to TRBJ1-5; TRBD1 matches at 8 bases. Germline-derived CDR1 and CDR2 are MNHEY and SMNVEV (reference sequence). The CDR3 runs 16 residues. V gave up 5 bases and J gave up 5 bases; unmatched junction bases: 11. The CDR3 here is CASSKAGGTGYQPQHF. The CDR3 DNA reads as TGTGCCAGCAGTAAGGCGGGTGGGACAGGCTATCAGCCCCAGCATTTT.

CDR3 in amino acids: CASSSGTALHEQYF. The CDR3 DNA follows: TGTGCCAGCAGTTCCGGGACAGCTCTTCACGAGCAGTACTTC. The chain joins TRBV6-6 to TRBJ2-7; 7 nucleotides agree with TRBD1. The CDR3 contains 14 residues. V lost 4 bases, J lost 5 bases, and 8 bases stayed unmatched. In germline, CDR1 is MNHNY, CDR2 SVGAGI (reference sequence).

In this sample, this clonotype turned up many times. The chain is built from TRBV12-3 or TRBV12-4 and TRBJ2-3, with D unresolved. The germline V and J ends were trimmed by 10 bases and 8 bases, with 13 bases remaining between them. The CDR3 sequence is 11 residues long. CDR3 loop: CATGPSGTQYF. The CDR3, as DNA: TGTGCCACCGGACCGAGTGGTACGCAGTATTTT.

In this sample, this clonotype turned up many times. The V gene is TRBV7-9, the J gene TRBJ1-1; D is possibly TRBD1 (6 bases). The CDR3 runs to 14 residues. V lost 7 bases, J lost 1 base, and 13 bases lay in between. Germline lookup yields CDR1 SEHNR and CDR2 FQNEAQ (reference sequence). CDR3 protein: CASKGRGGNTEAFF. CDR3 nucleotide sequence: TGTGCCAGCAAGGGTAGAGGGGGGAACACTGAAGCTTTCTTT.

This clonotype was seen many times. V is TRBV27 and J is TRBJ2-1; maybe TRBD2 (6 bases). The CDR3 contains 16 residues. CDR1 MNHEY and CDR2 SMNVEV come from the germline V gene (reference sequence). The V gene lost 5 bases and the J gene lost 7 bases, with 21 bases spanning the gap. The CDR3 protein is CASSPIAEGARNEQFF. The CDR3 DNA reads TGTGCCAGCAGTCCAATAGCGGAAGGGGCCAGGAATGAGCAGTTCTTC.

This clonotype was counted ten times or more. The chain couples TRBV6-2 or TRBV6-3 to TRBJ2-7; D might be TRBD2 (5 bases). V was clipped by 2 bases and J by 7 bases, with 9 bases between them. This CDR3 spans 12 amino acids. The germline gives CDR1 MNHEY, CDR2 SVGEGT. In nucleotides, the CDR3 is TGTGCCAGCAGTTACGACCCGGGGGAGCAGTACTTC. Protein product: CASSYDPGEQYF.

A note on this clonotype: It may be a read error: a sequence one base away is much more abundant. Since the CDR3 does not end with the conserved phenylalanine or tryptophan, this likely comes from a read error. The J gene is TRBJ2-1, the V gene TRBV7-6; the match to TRBD2 covers 9 bases. Looked up from germline, CDR1 is SGHVS and CDR2 is FNYEAQ. J was trimmed by 7 bases and V by 3 bases; bases with no gene match: 10. The CDR3 totals 16 residues. In nucleotides, the CDR3 is TGTGCCAGCAGCTTCCCCGGTGCGGGAGGGAAGAATGAGCAGTTCTTA. As protein: CASSFPGAGGKNEQFL.

This chain connects TRBV25-1 to TRBJ2-1, with D possibly TRBD1 on 5 matching bases. The CDR3 has 14 residues. Deletions cut 6 bases from V and 1 base from J, with 10 bases between. Germline CDR1 and CDR2: MGHDK and SYGVNS. The CDR3 nucleotides read TGTGCCAGCAGACCCAGACAGTCCTACAATGAGCAGTTCTTC. As protein: CASRPRQSYNEQFF.

There are a few counts of this clonotype. The V gene is TRBV27, the J gene TRBJ2-7; D unclear. Trimming pared 4 bases from V and 3 bases from J, leaving 13 bases between. The length of the CDR3 is 14 residues. Germline values: CDR1 MNHEY, CDR2 SMNVEV (reference sequence). CDR3 bases: TGTGCCAGCAGTTCCCTAGTCGGAAACTACGAGCAGTACTTC. Its translation is CASSSLVGNYEQYF.

This clonotype appeared a few times. The chain is built from TRBV2 and TRBJ2-1; 9 nucleotides match TRBD2. The CDR3 extends over 17 amino acids. Germline V lookup: CDR1 SNHLY, CDR2 FYNNEI. The ends lost 8 bases at V and 6 bases at J; junction bases unmatched: 17. CDR3 sequence reads: CASATPRPSGISNEQFF. The CDR3 DNA follows: TGTGCCAGCGCTACCCCTAGGCCTAGCGGGATTTCCAATGAGCAGTTCTTC.

In its sample, this clonotype was seen many times. The CDR3 DNA sequence: TGTGCCAGCAGCTTATCCCCAGCGGGACCATATTACGAGCAGTACTTC. Protein: CASSLSPAGPYYEQYF. The V and J genes are TRBV7-2 and TRBJ2-7; 7 positions agree with TRBD2. With V trimmed by 2 bases and J by 4 bases, 11 bases remained unmatched. Per the germline V gene, CDR1 is SGHTA and CDR2 is FQGNSA. The CDR3 contains 16 residues. Full variable domain (rest looked up from reference TRBV7-2 and TRBJ2-7): GAGVSQSPSNKVTEKGKDVELRCDPISGHTALYWYRQSLGQGLEFLIYFQGNSAPDKSGLPSDRFSAERTGGSVSTLTIQRTQQEDSAVYLCASSLSPAGPYYEQYFGPGTRLTVT.

V is TRBV27 and J is TRBJ1-2; D perhaps matches TRBD1 (6 bases). V lost 2 bases and J lost 1, with 20 bases in between. The CDR3 covers 18 residues. Germline CDR1 reads MNHEY; CDR2 reads SMNVEV (reference sequence). The CDR3 spells CASSLTPYPTGGNYGYTF. DNA of the CDR3: TGTGCCAGCAGTTTAACCCCCTACCCGACAGGCGGTAACTATGGCTACACCTTC.

The chain combines TRBV28 with TRBJ1-1, with D maybe TRBD1 (5 bases). Germline-derived CDR1 and CDR2 are MDHEN and SYDVKM. This CDR3 region has 11 residues. CDR3 protein: CLHNGGSEAFF. The DNA of the CDR3 is TGTCTCCATAATGGGGGATCTGAAGCTTTCTTT. Looking up the rest from reference TRBV28 and TRBJ1-1 gives the full variable domain: DVKVTQSSRYLVKRTGEKVFLECVQDMDHENMFWYRQDPGLGLRLIYFSYDVKMKEKGDIPEGYSVSREKKERFSLILESASTNQTSMYLCLHNGGSEAFFGQGTRLTVV.

This clonotype appeared many times. V and J are TRBV27 and TRBJ2-4, with D perhaps given as TRBD1 or TRBD2 (5 bases each). The CDR3 contains 15 residues. Trimming took 5 bases from V and 7 from J, leaving 18 bases between them. CDR1 and CDR2 from the germline V gene are MNHEY and SMNVEV (reference sequence). CDR3 bases: TGTGCCAGCAGTCTTGGCTCCGGGTGGGACAACATTCAGTACTTC. As protein: CASSLGSGWDNIQYF.

CDR3: CAWSVGVQETQYF. In nucleotides, the CDR3 is TGTGCCTGGAGTGTAGGGGTTCAAGAGACCCAGTACTTC. The chain couples TRBV30 to TRBJ2-5; a weak D match, TRBD1 (5 bases). CDR3 length: 13 residues. V was pared by 0 bases and J by 2 bases, with 7 bases between. CDR1 is GTSNPN, CDR2 SVGIG, per germline (reference sequence).

This clonotype came up many times. The V gene is TRBV25-1, the J gene TRBJ2-2; no firm D call. V was clipped by 4 bases and J by 4 bases, with 10 bases between them. This CDR3 has 14 amino acids. Germline assignment: CDR1 MGHDK and CDR2 SYGVNS. CDR3 DNA sequence: TGTGCCAGCAGTGCACTGACTGGCACCGGGGAGCTGTTTTTT. As protein: CASSALTGTGELFF.

This clonotype was recorded many times. This sequence joins TRBV12-3 or TRBV12-4 and TRBJ1-2; 9 bases fit TRBD1. J gave up 3 bases and V 2 bases, and 19 bases lay outside the gene matches. The CDR3 covers 20 residues. Here the CDR3 DNA reads TGTGCCAGCAGTTTATCGACCTCTAACCAAGACAGGGGGATGTACTATGGCTACACCTTC. It yields the protein CASSLSTSNQDRGMYYGYTF.

V usage is TRBV4-2 and J usage is TRBJ2-3, with D possibly matching TRBD2 (5 bases). V lost 0 bases and J 0 bases, leaving 10 bases between the germline ends. Germline CDR1 is LGHNA and CDR2 is YNFKEQ. The length of the CDR3 is 16 residues. The CDR3 nucleotides are TGTGCCAGCAGCCAAGATTACAGCGGTAGCACAGATACGCAGTATTTT. Residues: CASSQDYSGSTDTQYF.